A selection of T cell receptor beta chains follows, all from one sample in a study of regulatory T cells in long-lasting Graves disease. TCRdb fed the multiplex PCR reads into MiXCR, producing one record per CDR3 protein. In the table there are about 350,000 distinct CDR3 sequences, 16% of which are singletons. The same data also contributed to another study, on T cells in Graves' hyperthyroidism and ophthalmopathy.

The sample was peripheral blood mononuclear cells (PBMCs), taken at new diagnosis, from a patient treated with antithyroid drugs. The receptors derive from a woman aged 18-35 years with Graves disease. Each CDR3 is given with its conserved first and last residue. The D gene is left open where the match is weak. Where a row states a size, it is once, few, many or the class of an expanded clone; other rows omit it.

CDR3: CASSPARTGELFF; DNA: TGTGCCAGCAGCCCCGCCAGAACCGGGGAGCTGTTTTTT; D: NA; V: TRBV11-1; size: many; J: TRBJ2-2
CDR3: CSARVLGLNTEAFF; DNA: TGCAGTGCTAGAGTTCTGGGATTGAACACTGAAGCTTTCTTT; D: NA; V: TRBV20-1; size: many; J: TRBJ1-1
CDR3: CSVDSGFGCTF; DNA: TGCAGCGTTGATTCAGGTTTTGGCTGCACCTTC; D: NA; V: TRBV29-1; size: NA; J: TRBJ1-2
CDR3: CASSESKSGRLTDTQYF; DNA: TGCGCCAGCAGTGAGTCGAAGAGCGGGAGGCTCACAGATACGCAGTATTTT; D: TRBD2; V: TRBV10-2; size: many; J: TRBJ2-3
CDR3: CASSLREGSYNEQFF; DNA: TGTGCCAGCAGTTTGCGGGAGGGATCCTACAATGAGCAGTTCTTC; D: TRBD2; V: TRBV28; size: many; J: TRBJ2-1
CDR3: CASSIGLAGAYRYF; DNA: TGTGCCAGTAGTATAGGCCTAGCGGGAGCCTATCGGTATTTT; D: TRBD2; V: TRBV19; size: once; J: TRBJ2-3
CDR3: CASSLGGAMRDTQYF; DNA: TGTGCCAGCAGCTTGGGCGGGGCCATGAGAGATACGCAGTATTTT; D: NA; V: TRBV7-9; size: many; J: TRBJ2-3
CDR3: CSARDKGATGNTIYF; DNA: TGCAGTGCTAGAGATAAAGGGGCGACTGGAAACACCATATATTTT; D: NA; V: TRBV20-1; size: NA; J: TRBJ1-3
CDR3: CSAPVAGESEQYF; DNA: TGCAGTGCTCCAGTCGCTGGGGAGAGCGAGCAGTACTTC; D: NA; V: TRBV20-1; size: many; J: TRBJ2-7
CDR3: CASSEAGGPGSYEQYF; DNA: TGTGCCAGCAGTGAAGCTGGGGGGCCAGGCTCCTACGAGCAGTACTTC; D: NA; V: TRBV6-2/TRBV6-3; size: many; J: TRBJ2-7
CDR3: CASSLVGTGNSPLHF; DNA: TGTGCCAGCAGTTTAGTCGGGACAGGGAATTCACCCCTCCACTTT; D: TRBD1; V: TRBV12-3/TRBV12-4; size: NA; J: TRBJ1-6
CDR3: CASSLEGSRVETQYF; DNA: TGCGCCAGCAGCTTGGAGGGTTCTAGGGTAGAGACCCAGTACTTC; D: NA; V: TRBV5-1; size: many; J: TRBJ2-5
CDR3: CASRWAAGNTGELFF; DNA: TGTGCCAGCAGGTGGGCTGCGGGAAACACCGGGGAGCTGTTTTTT; D: NA; V: TRBV5-5; size: many; J: TRBJ2-2
CDR3: CASSDGQGAVGELFF; DNA: TGTGCCAGCAGTGATGGCCAGGGGGCGGTCGGGGAGCTGTTTTTT; D: TRBD1; V: TRBV6-1; size: few; J: TRBJ2-2
CDR3: CASSLRTGEIQYF; DNA: TGTGCCAGCAGCTTACGGACAGGCGAGATTCAGTACTTC; D: TRBD1; V: TRBV11-1; size: many; J: TRBJ2-4
CDR3: CAISESHSMNTEAFF; DNA: TGTGCCATCAGCGAATCCCACAGCATGAACACTGAAGCTTTCTTT; D: NA; V: TRBV10-3; size: many; J: TRBJ1-1
CDR3: CATSSPGQGNTDTQYF; DNA: TGTGCCACCAGCAGTCCGGGACAGGGGAACACAGATACGCAGTATTTT; D: TRBD1; V: TRBV15; size: NA; J: TRBJ2-3
CDR3: CASSPAGDRTDTQYF; DNA: TGCGCCAGCAGTCCTGCGGGGGACCGCACAGATACGCAGTATTTT; D: TRBD2; V: TRBV5-1; size: once; J: TRBJ2-3
CDR3: CSALQGARTEAFF; DNA: TGCAGTGCTCTACAGGGGGCGAGGACTGAAGCTTTCTTT; D: TRBD1; V: TRBV20-1; size: many; J: TRBJ1-1
CDR3: CASSPPQISYNEQFF; DNA: TGTGCCAGCTCACCACCGCAGATATCTTACAATGAGCAGTTCTTC; D: NA; V: TRBV18; size: many; J: TRBJ2-1
CDR3: CSASPTGYEQYF; DNA: TGCAGTGCTAGCCCCACTGGTTACGAGCAGTACTTC; D: NA; V: TRBV20-1; size: NA; J: TRBJ2-7
CDR3: CSASQGTYEQYF; DNA: TGCAGTGCGTCACAGGGAACCTACGAGCAGTACTTC; D: NA; V: TRBV20-1; size: few; J: TRBJ2-7
CDR3: CSARDRGQVEAFF; DNA: TGCAGTGCTAGAGACAGGGGGCAGGTTGAAGCTTTCTTT; D: TRBD1; V: TRBV20-1; size: many; J: TRBJ1-1
CDR3: CASSRQGANEKLFF; DNA: TGTGCCAGCAGTCGACAGGGGGCTAATGAAAAACTGTTTTTT; D: TRBD1; V: TRBV3-1; size: many; J: TRBJ1-4
CDR3: CASSSGLAGGPWSYEQYF; DNA: TGCGCCAGCAGCTCCGGACTAGCGGGAGGGCCGTGGTCCTACGAGCAGTACTTC; D: TRBD2; V: TRBV5-1; size: NA; J: TRBJ2-7
CDR3: CSARVSGTNEKLFF; DNA: TGCAGTGCTAGAGTGTCCGGGACTAATGAAAAACTGTTTTTT; D: NA; V: TRBV20-1; size: few; J: TRBJ1-4
CDR3: CATSNRTGIQPQHF; DNA: TGTGCCACCAGCAATAGGACAGGGATTCAGCCCCAGCATTTT; D: TRBD1; V: TRBV15; size: NA; J: TRBJ1-5
CDR3: CSVEGVAETTHTQFF; DNA: TGCAGCGTTGAGGGAGTAGCGGAGACTACGCACACGCAGTTCTTC; D: NA; V: TRBV29-1; size: many; J: TRBJ2-1
CDR3: CASRHRQGINEKLFF; DNA: TGTGCCAGCAGACACCGACAGGGAATCAATGAAAAACTGTTTTTT; D: TRBD1; V: TRBV12-3/TRBV12-4; size: many; J: TRBJ1-4
CDR3: CASRNRGYSTDTQYF; DNA: TGTGCCAGCAGAAATCGGGGGTACAGTACAGATACGCAGTATTTT; D: NA; V: TRBV28; size: NA; J: TRBJ2-3
CDR3: CASSQAADSQPQHF; DNA: TGTGCCAGCAGCCAAGCCGCGGACAGTCAGCCCCAGCATTTT; D: NA; V: TRBV3-1; size: many; J: TRBJ1-5
CDR3: CAWRAGELFF; DNA: TGTGCCTGGAGAGCCGGGGAGCTGTTTTTT; D: NA; V: TRBV30; size: many; J: TRBJ2-2
CDR3: CASSQKSNQPQHF; DNA: TGTGCCAGCAGCCAAAAGTCCAATCAGCCCCAGCATTTT; D: NA; V: TRBV7-9; size: many; J: TRBJ1-5
CDR3: CASRQTDTQYF; DNA: TGTGCCAGTAGACAGACAGATACGCAGTATTTT; D: NA; V: TRBV19; size: NA; J: TRBJ2-3
CDR3: CSARMGGTEAFF; DNA: TGCAGTGCTAGGATGGGGGGCACTGAAGCTTTCTTT; D: NA; V: TRBV20-1; size: NA; J: TRBJ1-1
CDR3: CASSAGQGMNTEAFF; DNA: TGTGCCAGCAGCGCGGGACAGGGCATGAACACTGAAGCTTTCTTT; D: TRBD1; V: TRBV9; size: many; J: TRBJ1-1
CDR3: CASSPGALTSGTNEQFF; DNA: TGTGCCAGCAGCCCGGGGGCGTTGACTAGCGGGACCAATGAGCAGTTCTTC; D: TRBD2; V: TRBV7-9; size: many; J: TRBJ2-1
CDR3: CASSPTQGQGRGYTF; DNA: TGTGCCAGCAGCCCGACCCAAGGACAGGGCCGGGGTTACACCTTC; D: TRBD1; V: TRBV3-1; size: few; J: TRBJ1-2
CDR3: CASSAYRVSGELFF; DNA: TGTGCCAGCAGTGCCTACAGGGTTTCCGGGGAGCTGTTTTTT; D: NA; V: TRBV27; size: many; J: TRBJ2-2
CDR3: CASTPAGARGYTF; DNA: TGTGCCAGTACCCCAGCGGGGGCGCGTGGCTACACCTTC; D: NA; V: TRBV19; size: NA; J: TRBJ1-2
CDR3: CASSFWVRDTQYF; DNA: TGTGCCAGCAGTTTTTGGGTCCGAGATACGCAGTATTTT; D: NA; V: TRBV27; size: many; J: TRBJ2-3
CDR3: CASTQTYSYEQYF; DNA: TGTGCCAGCACCCAAACCTATAGTTACGAGCAGTACTTC; D: NA; V: TRBV6-1; size: many; J: TRBJ2-7
CDR3: CASTGQGTSGFYNEQFF; DNA: TGCGCCAGTACAGGGCAAGGGACTAGCGGATTCTACAATGAGCAGTTCTTC; D: TRBD2; V: TRBV5-1; size: NA; J: TRBJ2-1
CDR3: CASKTGHSEKLFF; DNA: TGTGCCAGCAAAACAGGGCACAGTGAAAAACTGTTTTTT; D: NA; V: TRBV28; size: few; J: TRBJ1-4
CDR3: CASSPSTGNNEKLFF; DNA: TGTGCCAGCAGTCCATCGACAGGAAATAATGAAAAACTGTTTTTT; D: NA; V: TRBV27; size: few; J: TRBJ1-4
CDR3: CASSMGDSRYNEQFF; DNA: TGCGCCAGCAGCATGGGGGACTCTCGCTACAATGAGCAGTTCTTC; D: NA; V: TRBV5-1; size: many; J: TRBJ2-1
CDR3: CASSEAPTGSSGETQYF; DNA: TGTGCCAGCAGTGAAGCCCCGACAGGGTCGTCTGGAGAGACCCAGTACTTC; D: TRBD1; V: TRBV6-1; size: many; J: TRBJ2-5
CDR3: CASSEGVGGEGQPQHF; DNA: TGTGCCAGCAGTGAAGGGGTAGGGGGCGAAGGTCAGCCCCAGCATTTT; D: TRBD1; V: TRBV2; size: many; J: TRBJ1-5
CDR3: CASSILAGVSDTQYF; DNA: TGTGCCAGTAGTATACTAGCGGGAGTCTCAGATACGCAGTATTTT; D: TRBD2; V: TRBV19; size: once; J: TRBJ2-3
CDR3: CASSGPLRGGSYNEQFF; DNA: TGTGCCAGCAGTGGACCCTTGAGGGGGGGTTCCTACAATGAGCAGTTCTTC; D: NA; V: TRBV25-1; size: many; J: TRBJ2-1
CDR3: CASSLLRDEQYF; DNA: TGTGCCAGCAGTTTACTCAGGGACGAGCAGTACTTC; D: NA; V: TRBV12-3/TRBV12-4; size: many; J: TRBJ2-7
CDR3: CASSVGDENTGELFF; DNA: TGTGCCAGCAGCGTAGGGGACGAGAACACCGGGGAGCTGTTTTTT; D: NA; V: TRBV9; size: NA; J: TRBJ2-2
CDR3: CSARDSASDSNQPQHF; DNA: TGCAGTGCTAGAGACTCGGCGTCGGACAGCAATCAGCCCCAGCATTTT; D: NA; V: TRBV20-1; size: few; J: TRBJ1-5
CDR3: CASSFGGPYGYEQYF; DNA: TGTGCCAGCAGCTTCGGGGGGCCCTATGGATACGAGCAGTACTTC; D: NA; V: TRBV7-2; size: many; J: TRBJ2-7